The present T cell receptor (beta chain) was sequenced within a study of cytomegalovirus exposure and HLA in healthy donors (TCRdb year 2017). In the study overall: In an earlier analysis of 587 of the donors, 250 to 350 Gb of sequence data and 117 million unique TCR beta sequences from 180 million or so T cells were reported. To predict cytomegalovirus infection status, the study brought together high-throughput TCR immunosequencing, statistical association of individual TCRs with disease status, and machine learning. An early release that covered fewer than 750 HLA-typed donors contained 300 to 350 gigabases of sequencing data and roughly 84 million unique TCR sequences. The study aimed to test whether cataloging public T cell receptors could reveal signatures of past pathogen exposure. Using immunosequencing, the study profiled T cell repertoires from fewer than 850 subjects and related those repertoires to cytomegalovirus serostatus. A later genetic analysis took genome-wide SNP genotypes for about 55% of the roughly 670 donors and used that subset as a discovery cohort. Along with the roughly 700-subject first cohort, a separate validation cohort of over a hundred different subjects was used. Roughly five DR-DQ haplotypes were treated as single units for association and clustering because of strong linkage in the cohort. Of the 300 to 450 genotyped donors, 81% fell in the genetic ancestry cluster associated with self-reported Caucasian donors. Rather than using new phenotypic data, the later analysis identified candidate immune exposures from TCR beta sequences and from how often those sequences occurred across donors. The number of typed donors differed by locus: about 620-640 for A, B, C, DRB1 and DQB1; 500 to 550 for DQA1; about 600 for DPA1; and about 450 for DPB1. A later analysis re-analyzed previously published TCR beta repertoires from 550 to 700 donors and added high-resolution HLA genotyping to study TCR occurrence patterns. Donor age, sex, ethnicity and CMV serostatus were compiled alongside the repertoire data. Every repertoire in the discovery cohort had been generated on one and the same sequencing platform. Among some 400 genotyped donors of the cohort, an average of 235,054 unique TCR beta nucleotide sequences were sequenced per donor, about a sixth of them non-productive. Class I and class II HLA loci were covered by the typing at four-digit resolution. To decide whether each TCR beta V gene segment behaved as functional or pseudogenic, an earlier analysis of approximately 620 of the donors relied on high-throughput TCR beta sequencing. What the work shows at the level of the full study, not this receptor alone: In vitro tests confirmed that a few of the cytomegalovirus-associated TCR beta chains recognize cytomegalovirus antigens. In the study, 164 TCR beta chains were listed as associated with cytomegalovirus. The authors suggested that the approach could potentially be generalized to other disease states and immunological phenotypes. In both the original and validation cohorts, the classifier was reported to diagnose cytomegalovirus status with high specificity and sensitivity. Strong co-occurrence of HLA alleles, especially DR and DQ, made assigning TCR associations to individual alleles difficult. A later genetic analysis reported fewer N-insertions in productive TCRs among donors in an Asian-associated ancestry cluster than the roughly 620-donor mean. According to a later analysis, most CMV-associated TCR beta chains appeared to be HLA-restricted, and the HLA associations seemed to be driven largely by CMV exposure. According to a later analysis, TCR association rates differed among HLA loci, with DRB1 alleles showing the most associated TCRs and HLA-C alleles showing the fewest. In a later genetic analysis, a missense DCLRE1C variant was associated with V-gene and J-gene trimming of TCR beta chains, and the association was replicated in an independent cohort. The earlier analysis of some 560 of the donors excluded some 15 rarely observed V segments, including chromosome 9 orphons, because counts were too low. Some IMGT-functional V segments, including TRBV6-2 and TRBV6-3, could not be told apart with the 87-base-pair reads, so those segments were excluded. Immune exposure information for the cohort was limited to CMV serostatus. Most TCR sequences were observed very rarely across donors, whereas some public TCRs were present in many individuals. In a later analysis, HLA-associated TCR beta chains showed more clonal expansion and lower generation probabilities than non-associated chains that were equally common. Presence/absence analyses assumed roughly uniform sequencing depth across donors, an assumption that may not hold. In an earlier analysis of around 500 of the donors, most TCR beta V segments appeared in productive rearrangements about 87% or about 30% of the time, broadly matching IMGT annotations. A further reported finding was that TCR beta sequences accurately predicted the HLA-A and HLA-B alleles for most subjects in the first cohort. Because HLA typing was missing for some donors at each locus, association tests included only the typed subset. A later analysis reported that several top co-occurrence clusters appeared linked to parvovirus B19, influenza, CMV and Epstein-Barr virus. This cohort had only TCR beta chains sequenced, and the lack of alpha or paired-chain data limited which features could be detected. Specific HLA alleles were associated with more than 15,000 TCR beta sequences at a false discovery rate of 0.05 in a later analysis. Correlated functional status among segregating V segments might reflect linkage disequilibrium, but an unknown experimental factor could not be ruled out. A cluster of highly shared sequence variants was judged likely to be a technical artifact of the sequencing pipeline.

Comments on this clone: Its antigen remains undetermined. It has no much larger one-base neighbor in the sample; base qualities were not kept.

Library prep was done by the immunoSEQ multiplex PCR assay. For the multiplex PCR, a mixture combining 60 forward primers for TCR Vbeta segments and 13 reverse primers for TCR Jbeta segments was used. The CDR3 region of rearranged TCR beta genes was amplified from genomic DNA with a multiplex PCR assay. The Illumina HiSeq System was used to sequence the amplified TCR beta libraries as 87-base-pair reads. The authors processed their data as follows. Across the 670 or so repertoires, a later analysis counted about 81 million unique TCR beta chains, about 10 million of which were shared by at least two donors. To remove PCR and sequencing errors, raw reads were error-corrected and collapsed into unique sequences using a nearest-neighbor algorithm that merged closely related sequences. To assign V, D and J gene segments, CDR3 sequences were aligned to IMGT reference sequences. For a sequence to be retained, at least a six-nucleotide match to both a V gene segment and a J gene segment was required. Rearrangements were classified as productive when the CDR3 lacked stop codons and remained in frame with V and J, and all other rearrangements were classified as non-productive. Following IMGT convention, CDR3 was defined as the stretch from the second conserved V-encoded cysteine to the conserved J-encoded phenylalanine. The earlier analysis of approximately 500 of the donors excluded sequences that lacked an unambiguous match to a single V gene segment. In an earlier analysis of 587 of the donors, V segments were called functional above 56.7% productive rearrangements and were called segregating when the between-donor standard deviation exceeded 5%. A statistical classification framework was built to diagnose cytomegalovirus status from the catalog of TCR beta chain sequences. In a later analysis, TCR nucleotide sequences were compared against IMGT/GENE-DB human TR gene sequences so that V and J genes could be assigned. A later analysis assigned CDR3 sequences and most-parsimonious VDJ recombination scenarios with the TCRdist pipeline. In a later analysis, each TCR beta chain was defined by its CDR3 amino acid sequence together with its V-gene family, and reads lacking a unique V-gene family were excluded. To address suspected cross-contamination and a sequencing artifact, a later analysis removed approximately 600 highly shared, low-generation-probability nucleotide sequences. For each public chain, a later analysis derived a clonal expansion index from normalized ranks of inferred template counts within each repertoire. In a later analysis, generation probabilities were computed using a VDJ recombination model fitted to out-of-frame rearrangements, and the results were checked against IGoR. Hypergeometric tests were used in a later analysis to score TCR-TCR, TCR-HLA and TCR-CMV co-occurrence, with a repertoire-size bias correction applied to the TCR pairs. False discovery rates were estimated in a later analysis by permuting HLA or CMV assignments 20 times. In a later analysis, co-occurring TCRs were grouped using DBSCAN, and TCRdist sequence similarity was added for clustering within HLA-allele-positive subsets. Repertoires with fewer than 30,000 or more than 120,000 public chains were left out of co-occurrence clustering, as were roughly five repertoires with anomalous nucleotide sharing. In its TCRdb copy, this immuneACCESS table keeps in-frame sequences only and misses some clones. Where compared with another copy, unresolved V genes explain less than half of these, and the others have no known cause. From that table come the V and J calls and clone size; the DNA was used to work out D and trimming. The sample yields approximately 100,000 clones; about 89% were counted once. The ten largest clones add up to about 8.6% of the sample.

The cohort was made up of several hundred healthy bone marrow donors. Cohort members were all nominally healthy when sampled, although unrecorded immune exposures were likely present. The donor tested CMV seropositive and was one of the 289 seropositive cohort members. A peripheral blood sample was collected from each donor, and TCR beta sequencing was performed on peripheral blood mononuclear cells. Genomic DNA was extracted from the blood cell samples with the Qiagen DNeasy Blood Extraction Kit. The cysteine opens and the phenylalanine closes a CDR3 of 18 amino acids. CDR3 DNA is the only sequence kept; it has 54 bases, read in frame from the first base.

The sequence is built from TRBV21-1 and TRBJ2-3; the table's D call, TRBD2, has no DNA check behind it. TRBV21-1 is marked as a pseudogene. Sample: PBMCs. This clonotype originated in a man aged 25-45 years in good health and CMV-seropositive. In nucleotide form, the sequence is TGTGCCAGCAGCAAATTTGAGGCGGGAGTGAGCTGCACAGATACGCAGTATTTT. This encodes CASSKFEAGVSCTDTQYF.